This is a list of T cell receptor beta chains from one sample in a study of blood T cell repertoires in COVID-19. The assay was immunoSEQ multiplex PCR, and TCRdb's table has in-frame clones only and misses some. The table includes 11,000 to 15,000 clones, more than 80% detected once. Sequencing input: peripheral blood. The receptors here all came from a human donor in a cohort sampled during active COVID-19. Both conserved end residues are part of each CDR3. D genes are given only for firm matches. Not every row has a clone size; where given, it reads once, few, many or a size class.

TRBD2 | TRBJ2-7 | TRBV13 | - | TGTGCCAGCAGCCCAACTAGCGGGAACCCGTACGAGCAGTACTTC | CASSPTSGNPYEQYF
- | TRBJ1-5 | TRBV9 | once | TGTGCCAGCGTCGTGAGACAGGACAATCAGCCCCAGCATTTT | CASVVRQDNQPQHF
- | TRBJ1-1 | TRBV9 | - | TGTGCCAGCAGCTTGGCGGGGTTGAACACTGAAGCTTTCTTT | CASSLAGLNTEAFF
- | TRBJ1-1 | TRBV18 | - | TGTGCCAGCTCACCGTCGGAAGGGGGCACTGAAGCTTTCTTT | CASSPSEGGTEAFF
TRBD1 | TRBJ1-5 | TRBV19 | once | TGTGCCAGTACCCCCAGCGGGACAGGGAAGGAGCCCCAGCATTTT | CASTPSGTGKEPQHF
- | TRBJ2-7 | TRBV6-2/TRBV6-3 | - | TGTGCCAGCAGTTACCAGTACCGAGGCGAGCAGTACTTC | CASSYQYRGEQYF
- | TRBJ2-6 | TRBV30 | - | TGTGCCTGGTCCCTACAGGGAGCCGGGGCCAACGTCCTGACTTTC | CAWSLQGAGANVLTF
- | TRBJ2-2 | TRBV6-2/TRBV6-3 | - | TGTGCCAGCAGTTACTCGTGGCTAGTCGATGACGGGGAGCTGTTTTTT | CASSYSWLVDDGELFF
- | TRBJ2-6 | TRBV18 | - | TGTGCCAGCTCACCAGAAACATCTGGGGCCAACGTCCTGACTTTC | CASSPETSGANVLTF
TRBD2 | TRBJ2-7 | TRBV19 | - | TGTGCCAGTAGATCCCTCGGGGGGTACGAGCAGTACTTC | CASRSLGGYEQYF